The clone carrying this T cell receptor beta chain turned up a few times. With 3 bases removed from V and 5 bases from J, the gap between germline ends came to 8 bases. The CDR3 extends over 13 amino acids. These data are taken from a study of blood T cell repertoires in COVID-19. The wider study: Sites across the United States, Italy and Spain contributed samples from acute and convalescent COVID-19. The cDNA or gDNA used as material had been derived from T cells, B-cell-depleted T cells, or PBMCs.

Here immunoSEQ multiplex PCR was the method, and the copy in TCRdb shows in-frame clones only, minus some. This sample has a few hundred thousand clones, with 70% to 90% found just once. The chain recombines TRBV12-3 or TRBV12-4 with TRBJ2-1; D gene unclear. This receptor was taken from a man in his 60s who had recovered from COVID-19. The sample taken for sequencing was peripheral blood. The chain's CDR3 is CASSLRQHNEQFF. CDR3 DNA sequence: TGTGCCAGCAGTTTGCGGCAGCACAATGAGCAGTTCTTC.